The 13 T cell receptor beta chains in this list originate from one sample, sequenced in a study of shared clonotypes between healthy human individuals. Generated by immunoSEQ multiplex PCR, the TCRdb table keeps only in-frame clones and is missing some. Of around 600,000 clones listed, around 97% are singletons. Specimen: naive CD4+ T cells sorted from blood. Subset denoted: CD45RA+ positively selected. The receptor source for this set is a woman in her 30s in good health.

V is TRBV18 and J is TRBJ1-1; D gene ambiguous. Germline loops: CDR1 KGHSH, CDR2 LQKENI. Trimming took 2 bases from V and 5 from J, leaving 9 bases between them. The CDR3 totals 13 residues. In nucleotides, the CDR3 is TGTGCCAGCTCACCAACTTCTCGGACTGAAGCTTTCTTT. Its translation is CASSPTSRTEAFF.

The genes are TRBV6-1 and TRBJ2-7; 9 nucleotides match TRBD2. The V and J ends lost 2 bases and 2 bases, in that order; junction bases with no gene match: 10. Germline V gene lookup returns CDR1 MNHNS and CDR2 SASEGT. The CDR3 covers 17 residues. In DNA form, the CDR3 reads TGTGCCAGCAGTGAACGAGTAGCGGGAGTGGGGGCCTACGAGCAGTACTTC. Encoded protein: CASSERVAGVGAYEQYF.

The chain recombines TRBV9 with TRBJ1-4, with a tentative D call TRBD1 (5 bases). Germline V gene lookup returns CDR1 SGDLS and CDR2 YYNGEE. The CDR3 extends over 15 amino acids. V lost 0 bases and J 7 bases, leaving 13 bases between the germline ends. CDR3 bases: TGTGCCAGCAGCGTAGGGGGACCGAAAATTGAAAAACTGTTTTTT. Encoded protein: CASSVGGPKIEKLFF.

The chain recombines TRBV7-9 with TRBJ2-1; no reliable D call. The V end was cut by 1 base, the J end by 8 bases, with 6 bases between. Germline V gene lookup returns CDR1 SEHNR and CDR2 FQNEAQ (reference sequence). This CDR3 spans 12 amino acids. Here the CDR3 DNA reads TGTGCCAGCAGCTTAGTCTCAGATGAGCAGTTCTTC. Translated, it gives CASSLVSDEQFF.

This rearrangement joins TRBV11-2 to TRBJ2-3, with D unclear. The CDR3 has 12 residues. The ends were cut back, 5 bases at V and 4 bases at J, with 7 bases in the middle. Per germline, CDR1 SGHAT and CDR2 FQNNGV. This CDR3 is CASSPAADTQYF. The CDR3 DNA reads TGTGCCAGCAGCCCCGCCGCAGATACGCAGTATTTT.

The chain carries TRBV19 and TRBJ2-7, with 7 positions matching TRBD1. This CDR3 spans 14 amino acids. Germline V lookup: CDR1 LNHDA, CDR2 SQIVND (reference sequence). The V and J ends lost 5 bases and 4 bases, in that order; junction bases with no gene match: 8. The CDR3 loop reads CASSVRQGAYEQYF. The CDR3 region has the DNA TGTGCCAGTAGTGTCAGACAGGGTGCATACGAGCAGTACTTC.

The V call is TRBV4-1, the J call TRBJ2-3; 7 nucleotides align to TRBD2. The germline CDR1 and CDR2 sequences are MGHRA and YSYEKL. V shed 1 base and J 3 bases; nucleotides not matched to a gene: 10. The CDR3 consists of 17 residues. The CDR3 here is CASSQVTYSGITDTQYF. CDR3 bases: TGCGCCAGCAGCCAAGTAACCTACAGCGGGATAACAGATACGCAGTATTTT.

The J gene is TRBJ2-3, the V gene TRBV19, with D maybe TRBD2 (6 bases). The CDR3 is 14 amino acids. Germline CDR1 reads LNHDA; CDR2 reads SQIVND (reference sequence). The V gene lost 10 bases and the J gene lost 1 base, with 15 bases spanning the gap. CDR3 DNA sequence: TGTGCCACTTCGAGTAGCGGTGGCACAGATACGCAGTATTTT. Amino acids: CATSSSGGTDTQYF. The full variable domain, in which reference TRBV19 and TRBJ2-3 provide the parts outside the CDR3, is DGGITQSPKYLFRKEGQNVTLSCEQNLNHDAMYWYRQDPGQGLRLIYYSQIVNDFQKGDIAEGYSVSREKKESFPLTVTSAQKNPTAFYLCATSSSGGTDTQYFGPGTRLTVL.

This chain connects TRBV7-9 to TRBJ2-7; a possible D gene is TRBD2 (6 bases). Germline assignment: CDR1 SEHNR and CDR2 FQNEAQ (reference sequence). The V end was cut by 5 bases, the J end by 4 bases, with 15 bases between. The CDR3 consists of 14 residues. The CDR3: CASSQEGPAYEQYF. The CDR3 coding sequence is TGTGCCAGCAGCCAGGAGGGTCCTGCATACGAGCAGTACTTC.

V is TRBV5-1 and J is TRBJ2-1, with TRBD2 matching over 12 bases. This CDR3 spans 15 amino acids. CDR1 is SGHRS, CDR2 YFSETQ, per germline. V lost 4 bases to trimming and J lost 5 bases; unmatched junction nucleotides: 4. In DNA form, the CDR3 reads TGCGCCAGCAGCAGACTAGCGGGAGTGGACAATGAGCAGTTCTTC. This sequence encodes CASSRLAGVDNEQFF.

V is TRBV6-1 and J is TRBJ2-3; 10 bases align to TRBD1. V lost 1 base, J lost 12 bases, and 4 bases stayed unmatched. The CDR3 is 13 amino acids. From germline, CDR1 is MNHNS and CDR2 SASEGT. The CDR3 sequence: CASSEVDRGYQYF. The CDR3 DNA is TGTGCCAGCAGTGAAGTGGACAGGGGGTACCAGTATTTT.

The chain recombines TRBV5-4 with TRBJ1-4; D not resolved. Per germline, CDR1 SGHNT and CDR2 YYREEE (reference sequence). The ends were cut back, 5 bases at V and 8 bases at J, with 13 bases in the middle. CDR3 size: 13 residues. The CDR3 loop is CASSVDVSEKLFF. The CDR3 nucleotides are TGTGCCAGCAGTGTTGACGTCTCCGAAAAACTGTTTTTT.

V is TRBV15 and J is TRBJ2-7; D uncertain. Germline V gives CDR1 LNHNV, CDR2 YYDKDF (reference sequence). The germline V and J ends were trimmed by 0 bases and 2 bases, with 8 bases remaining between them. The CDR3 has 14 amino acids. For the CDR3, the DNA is TGTGCCACCAGCAGAGATGGCCTCCCCTACGAGCAGTACTTC. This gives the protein CATSRDGLPYEQYF.